This T cell receptor (beta chain) derives from a study of chemoradiotherapy in HPV16-positive cancers. The study, taken as a whole, reports: During treatment, candidate HPV-specific clones and E7-related motifs expanded in tumor.

Method: immunoSEQ multiplex PCR; TCRdb's copy keeps in-frame clones and lacks some. The top ten hold about 3% of the sample, which has under 3,500 clones, 84% seen once. Repeated repertoire sampling spanned the course of chemoradiotherapy. Germline CDR1 is SGDLS and CDR2 is YYNGEE. This CDR3 region has 14 residues. V lost 4 bases and J lost 4, with 12 bases in between. A word on this clone: Antigen specificity is unknown.

The sequence was collected from a human donor with HPV-associated anogenital cancer. The source was tumor tissue, collected from a patient who underwent chemoradiotherapy. V gene TRBV9 combines with J gene TRBJ2-1, with a tentative D call TRBD1 (6 bases). Written as DNA, the CDR3 is TGTGCCAGCAGCACAGGGACCTTATACAATGAGCAGTTCTTC. It translates to CASSTGTLYNEQFF.